Listed below are T cell receptor beta chains from one sample, sequenced in a study of blood T cells in healthy people across ages. MiXCR was run by TCRdb on the 5' RACE reads, yielding one entry per CDR3 protein. The table includes fewer than 1.5 million distinct CDR3 sequences, approximately 38% detected once. Sample: blood. These receptor sequences come from a woman between 18 and 30 years old in good health. CDR3s include the opening cysteine and the closing phenylalanine or tryptophan. The D gene is left open where the match is weak. Where a row states a size, it is once, few, many or the class of an expanded clone; other rows omit it.

>TRBV27|-|-|TRBJ1-2
TGTGCCAGCAGTTCCCAACAGGGAGCTTATGGCTACACCTTC
CASSSQQGAYGYTF
>TRBV7-3|-|TRBD2|TRBJ2-3
TGTGCCAGCAGCAAGGGACTAGCGGGGTTAGATACGCAGTATTTT
CASSKGLAGLDTQYF
>TRBV29-1|few|-|TRBJ2-5
TGCAGCGTTGGATACAGTGCTGGGGAGACCCAGTACTTC
CSVGYSAGETQYF
>TRBV20-1|few|-|TRBJ2-3
TGCAGTGCCGGCGTTCTAGTATCAGATACGCAGTATTTT
CSAGVLVSDTQYF
>TRBV5-1|-|-|TRBJ2-7
TGCGCCAGCAGCTTGGATCCAGAGGAGAACTCCTACGAGCAGTACTTC
CASSLDPEENSYEQYF
>TRBV7-6|-|-|TRBJ1-2
TGTGCCAGCAGCCCTCAAAACCGGGACACATTTAACTATGGCTACACCTTC
CASSPQNRDTFNYGYTF
>TRBV7-3|-|-|TRBJ1-1
TGTGCCAGCAGCTTATCAGGGGTCGACACTGAAGCTTTCTTT
CASSLSGVDTEAFF
>TRBV29-1|few|-|TRBJ2-2
TGCAGCGTTGAAGATGGAACCGGGGGCACCGGGGAGCTGTTTTTT
CSVEDGTGGTGELFF
>TRBV9|-|TRBD2|TRBJ2-1
TGTGCCAGCAGCGTATCACTAGCGGGGGGGGATGAGCAGTTCTTC
CASSVSLAGGDEQFF
>TRBV6-2/TRBV6-3|few|TRBD1|TRBJ2-4
TGTGCCAGCAGAGCGGACAGGGTCGGGACCAAAAACATTCAGTACTTC
CASRADRVGTKNIQYF
>TRBV4-2|-|-|TRBJ2-2
TGTGCCAGCAGCCGGGACGCCAACACCGGGGAGCTGTTTTTT
CASSRDANTGELFF
>TRBV28|once|-|TRBJ2-2
TGTGCCACCGGGACTCCATTCACCGTGGAGCTGTTTTTT
CATGTPFTVELFF
>TRBV10-3|few|-|TRBJ2-1
TGTGCCATCGGAGACCAAACGCACCTCAATGAGCAGTTCTTC
CAIGDQTHLNEQFF
>TRBV2|many|-|TRBJ1-2
TGTGCCAGCAGTGAGTTGCAGGGAGATGGCTACACCTTC
CASSELQGDGYTF
>TRBV12-3/TRBV12-4|-|-|TRBJ1-5
TGTGCCAGCAGTTACACAGGAAACAAGCAGCCCCAGCATTTT
CASSYTGNKQPQHF
>TRBV20-1|few|-|TRBJ2-1
TGCAGTGCTGGTAGCGCTACGCGCGGCGATGAGCAGTTCTTC
CSAGSATRGDEQFF
>TRBV6-6|few|TRBD1|TRBJ1-5
TGTGCCAGCAGTTACGTTCAGGGGGGTGGGAGCAATCAGCCCCAGCATTTT
CASSYVQGGGSNQPQHF
>TRBV2|-|-|TRBJ2-3
TGTGCCAACAGTGAAGCGCATAGCACAGATACGCAGTATTTT
CANSEAHSTDTQYF